Below are 32 T cell receptor beta chains sequenced from a single sample in a study of regulatory T cells in long-lasting Graves disease (dated by TCRdb to about 2021). Sample time point, as interpreted from the label and publication: newly diagnosed GD, antithyroid drugs for less than 3 months. For both TCR sequencing and RNA sequencing, RNA was extracted from PBMCs in TRIzol. The method behind the library was multiplex PCR. TCRdb records Illumina HiSeq 4000 as the sequencer. TCR beta libraries were built with iRepertoire HTBI primers and Arm-PCR amplification of CDR3 regions. TCRdb handled the public reads itself, with Q25 trimming in fastp and clone calling in MiXCR, and kept productive beta chains. All rows with the same CDR3 protein become a single entry with the most common DNA and genes. The sample records about 530,000 distinct CDR3 sequences, about 16% of which are singletons. The ten largest make up approximately 25% of the sample.

These same records also appear under a second study, on T cells in Graves' hyperthyroidism and ophthalmopathy.

This material consisted of peripheral blood mononuclear cells (PBMCs), taken at new diagnosis, from a patient treated with antithyroid drugs. The receptors here all came from a woman aged 35 to 59 with Graves disease. Donor details come from another sample of the same person, matched by shared clones.

The rearrangement joins TRBV27 to TRBJ1-2; D perhaps matches TRBD1 (6 bases). CDR1 and CDR2 (germline): MNHEY, SMNVEV (reference sequence). The CDR3 contains 15 residues. The V end was cut by 6 bases, the J end by 5 bases, with 19 bases between. CDR3 residues: CASSLGQGPWYGYTF. The CDR3 DNA sequence: TGTGCCAGCAGCCTTGGGCAGGGGCCTTGGTATGGCTACACCTTC.

This clonotype was seen more than once but under ten times. The V call is TRBV5-1, the J call TRBJ2-5, with 13 bases matching TRBD2. CDR1 is SGHRS, CDR2 YFSETQ, per germline. J gave up 4 bases and V 3 bases, and 6 bases lay outside the gene matches. The CDR3 spans 16 residues. The CDR3 DNA follows: TGCGCCAGCAGCTCTACTAGCGGGGGGGTTCGAGAGACCCAGTACTTC. This encodes CASSSTSGGVRETQYF.

This clonotype was picked up many times. This chain joins TRBV6-1 and TRBJ2-2; perhaps TRBD2 as D (5 bases). V was cut by 6 bases and J by 7 bases, with 12 bases left in between. Per the germline V gene, CDR1 is MNHNS and CDR2 is SASEGT. CDR3 size: 13 residues. Written as DNA, the CDR3 is TGTGCCAGCAGACAAACTAGGGACGGGGAGCTGTTTTTT. It specifies CASRQTRDGELFF.

In the case of this clonotype: Given a far larger clone just one base away, this is likely a sequencing read error. The V and J genes are TRBV28 and TRBJ2-7, with TRBD2 matching over 10 bases. Germline CDR1 MDHEN, CDR2 SYDVKM. The ends lost 4 bases at V and 7 bases at J; junction bases unmatched: 31. The CDR3 has 22 residues. The CDR3 sequence is CASSSMRGMWLAGDQPGNEQYF. CDR3 DNA: TGTGCCAGCAGTTCGATGCGCGGAATGTGGCTAGCGGGGGACCAACCTGGCAATGAGCAGTACTTC.

This clonotype has only a few counts. The J gene is TRBJ1-2, the V gene TRBV9, with no clear D. Germline V gives CDR1 SGDLS, CDR2 YYNGEE. V was cut by 0 bases and J by 3 bases, with 6 bases left in between. The CDR3 contains 13 residues. The CDR3 protein is CASSVVADYGYTF. In DNA, the CDR3 is TGTGCCAGCAGCGTAGTGGCGGACTATGGCTACACCTTC. Together with reference TRBV9 and TRBJ1-2, the CDR3 gives the full variable domain: DSGVTQTPKHLITATGQRVTLRCSPRSGDLSVYWYQQSLDQGLQFLIQYYNGEERAKGNILERFSAQQFPDLHSELNLSSLELGDSALYFCASSVVADYGYTFGSGTRLTVV.

This sequence joins TRBV25-1 and TRBJ2-3; 10 nucleotides agree with TRBD2. The CDR3 has 15 amino acids. CDR1 and CDR2 from the germline V gene are MGHDK and SYGVNS. V lost 2 bases and J lost 5; bases outside the gene matches: 4. CDR3 protein: CASSETSGAGDTQYF. CDR3 sequence (DNA): TGTGCCAGCAGTGAAACTAGCGGGGCGGGAGATACGCAGTATTTT.

This clonotype was observed many times. The chain recombines TRBV6-1 with TRBJ2-1; the D gene is possibly TRBD2 (5 bases). CDR3 length: 12 residues. Germline V gene lookup returns CDR1 MNHNS and CDR2 SASEGT. V shed 5 bases and J shed 14 bases, with 16 bases lying between them. CDR3 nucleotides: TGTGCCAGCAGTACGGACTCAAATTGGGAGTTCTTC. It is translated as CASSTDSNWEFF.

This clonotype was seen at least ten times. V and J are TRBV28 and TRBJ1-5; no clear D gene. V lost 5 bases to trimming and J lost 7 bases, with 3 bases between them. The germline V gene encodes CDR1 MDHEN and CDR2 SYDVKM. The CDR3 length is 10 residues. CDR3 loop: CASSQQPQHF. The CDR3 nucleotides read TGTGCCAGCAGTCAACAGCCCCAGCATTTT.

This clonotype showed up many times. V gene TRBV6-5 combines with J gene TRBJ1-2; a possible D gene is TRBD1 (6 bases). Germline assignment: CDR1 MNHEY and CDR2 SVGAGI. Trimming took off 2 bases at V and 4 bases at J, with 8 bases between the two ends. The CDR3 has 13 amino acids. Here the CDR3 reads CASSYLDSYGYTF. DNA for the CDR3: TGTGCCAGCAGTTACCTGGACAGCTATGGCTACACCTTC.

A few counts support this clonotype. This chain connects TRBV9 to TRBJ2-5, with a weak D call TRBD2 (5 bases). Germline CDR1 SGDLS, CDR2 YYNGEE. This CDR3 has 15 amino acids. Trimming removed 0 bases from V and 5 bases from J, with 14 bases in between. The DNA for the CDR3 is TGTGCCAGCAGCGTAGGAAGTCTGGTAGCGGAGACCCAGTACTTC. Encoded protein: CASSVGSLVAETQYF. Combining the CDR3 with reference TRBV9 and TRBJ2-5 gives the whole variable domain DSGVTQTPKHLITATGQRVTLRCSPRSGDLSVYWYQQSLDQGLQFLIQYYNGEERAKGNILERFSAQQFPDLHSELNLSSLELGDSALYFCASSVGSLVAETQYFGPGTRLLVL.

This clonotype occurred a few times. The chain employs TRBV19 and TRBJ1-4; D gene ambiguous. V gave up 5 bases and J gave up 4 bases, with 11 bases separating them. Germline V gene data show CDR1 as LNHDA and CDR2 as SQIVND (reference sequence). CDR3 length: 14 residues. The CDR3 is CASSGSRRNEKLFF. The CDR3 nucleotides read TGTGCCAGTAGTGGGAGCCGCCGTAATGAAAAACTGTTTTTT. Based on the CDR3 plus reference TRBV19 and TRBJ1-4, the full variable domain is DGGITQSPKYLFRKEGQNVTLSCEQNLNHDAMYWYRQDPGQGLRLIYYSQIVNDFQKGDIAEGYSVSREKKESFPLTVTSAQKNPTAFYLCASSGSRRNEKLFFGSGTQLSVL.

This clonotype was seen at least ten times. This sequence joins TRBV12-3 or TRBV12-4 and TRBJ2-5; D perhaps matches TRBD2 (6 bases). Trimming stripped 4 bases from V and 0 bases from J, with 15 bases between. There are 16 residues in the CDR3. CDR3 loop: CASSWASVQYQETQYF. The CDR3 DNA follows: TGTGCCAGCAGTTGGGCTAGCGTACAGTACCAAGAGACCCAGTACTTC.

This clonotype was picked up a small number of times. The chain recombines TRBV3-1 with TRBJ1-4; no firm D call. Germline values: CDR1 LGHDT, CDR2 YNNKEL (reference sequence). This CDR3 is built from 14 residues. With 7 bases removed from V and 4 bases from J, the gap between germline ends came to 13 bases. The CDR3, as DNA: TGTGCCAGCAAGAGGGCTTCCTTTAATGAAAAACTGTTTTTT. Translating gives CASKRASFNEKLFF. The full variable domain, in which reference TRBV3-1 and TRBJ1-4 provide the parts outside the CDR3, is DTAVSQTPKYLVTQMGNDKSIKCEQNLGHDTMYWYKQDSKKFLKIMFSYNNKELIINETVPNRFSPKSPDKAHLNLHINSLELGDSAVYFCASKRASFNEKLFFGSGTQLSVL.

There are many counts of this clonotype. The chain couples TRBV7-3 to TRBJ2-3; no clear D gene. V gave up 0 bases and J gave up 2 bases, with 12 bases separating them. This CDR3 region has 16 residues. The V gene's germline CDR1 is SGHTA and CDR2 FQGTGA. The CDR3, as DNA: TGTGCCAGCAGCTTAACCGGGCACCTAGACACAGATACGCAGTATTTT. This sequence encodes CASSLTGHLDTDTQYF.

This clonotype was recorded many times. The chain combines TRBV5-1 with TRBJ2-1; 8 bases line up with TRBD1. J gave up 3 bases and V 4 bases, and 3 bases lay outside the gene matches. Germline V CDR1 and CDR2: SGHRS, YFSETQ. The CDR3 is made up of 14 amino acids. The CDR3 sequence: CASSPGQGYNEQFF. The DNA of the CDR3 is TGCGCCAGCAGCCCCGGACAGGGCTACAATGAGCAGTTCTTC.

This clonotype has a count of ten or more. The V gene is TRBV6-1, the J gene TRBJ2-7, with TRBD1 identical over 8 bases. Germline V CDR1 and CDR2: MNHNS, SASEGT. V was pared by 6 bases and J by 12 bases, with 13 bases of the junction left unmatched. This CDR3 is 13 amino acids long. The CDR3 protein is CASRKDREVLPYF. The CDR3 nucleotides read TGTGCCAGCAGGAAGGACAGGGAGGTTCTTCCGTACTTC.

This clonotype was seen at least ten times. The chain is built from TRBV27 and TRBJ1-5, with 10 bases fitting TRBD1. V lost 7 bases, J lost 5 bases, and 5 bases stayed unmatched. This CDR3 has 14 residues. Germline V lookup: CDR1 MNHEY, CDR2 SMNVEV (reference sequence). CDR3 DNA: TGTGCCAGCAAGGCCGGGACAGGGGATCAGCCCCAGCATTTT. This encodes CASKAGTGDQPQHF.

The chain recombines TRBV20-1 with TRBJ2-3; TRBD2 matches at 7 bases. The CDR3 runs to 16 residues. V shed 0 bases, J shed 0 bases, and the junction held 6 bases outside the gene matches. The V gene's germline CDR1 is DFQATT and CDR2 SNEGSKA (reference sequence). CDR3 DNA sequence: TGCAGTGCTAGAGATCTTGTGCGGGGGAGCACAGATACGCAGTATTTT. Encoded protein: CSARDLVRGSTDTQYF.

This clonotype was detected ten times or more. This chain connects TRBV7-2 to TRBJ2-1; TRBD2 aligns across 12 bases. J was trimmed by 9 bases and V by 1 base; bases with no gene match: 7. CDR3 length: 16 amino acids. The V gene's germline CDR1 is SGHTA and CDR2 FQGNSA. CDR3 residues: CASSLELLAGGSEQFF. The CDR3 DNA is TGTGCCAGCAGCTTAGAGCTGCTAGCGGGGGGGAGTGAGCAGTTCTTC.

V and J are TRBV6-2 or TRBV6-3 and TRBJ1-4; tentative D call: TRBD1 (5 bases). Trimming took 5 bases from V and 5 from J, leaving 9 bases between them. Germline CDR1 MNHEY, CDR2 SVGEGT. The CDR3 is 13 amino acids. CDR3 DNA: TGTGCCAGCAGTGTGGGGGGAAATGAAAAACTGTTTTTT. It specifies CASSVGGNEKLFF.

This clonotype was detected only a few times. V is TRBV10-3 and J is TRBJ2-1; 7 bases are shared with TRBD2. The CDR3 loop spans 15 amino acids. V was pared by 7 bases and J by 0 bases, with 6 bases of the junction left unmatched. CDR1 and CDR2 (germline): ENHRY, SYGVKD. CDR3 DNA: TGTGCCATCATGTCAGCGGGGACCTCCTACAATGAGCAGTTCTTC. Translating it yields CAIMSAGTSYNEQFF.

The table lists this clonotype with many counts. The chain combines TRBV28 with TRBJ2-5; D could derive from TRBD1 or TRBD2 (6 bases each). Germline CDR1 and CDR2: MDHEN and SYDVKM. CDR3 length: 13 amino acids. V lost 1 base, J lost 12 bases, and 15 bases lay in between. CDR3 sequence reads: CASSLSDSGAEYF. The CDR3 region has the DNA TGTGCCAGCAGTTTATCAGACTCGGGGGCCGAGTACTTC. Full variable domain (remainder filled in from reference TRBV28 and TRBJ2-5): DVKVTQSSRYLVKRTGEKVFLECVQDMDHENMFWYRQDPGLGLRLIYFSYDVKMKEKGDIPEGYSVSREKKERFSLILESASTNQTSMYLCASSLSDSGAEYFGPGTRLLVL.

This clonotype was seen a few times. The chain has TRBV25-1 and TRBJ1-1; D not resolved. The CDR3 has 12 residues. The V end lost 0 bases, the J end lost 14 bases, and 13 bases lay between the germline ends. The germline V gene encodes CDR1 MGHDK and CDR2 SYGVNS. The CDR3 protein is CASSEYMEAPFF. The CDR3 nucleotides are TGTGCCAGCAGTGAATATATGGAGGCCCCGTTCTTT.

The V gene is TRBV5-4, the J gene TRBJ1-6; D is ambiguous. With 0 bases removed from V and 2 bases from J, the gap between germline ends came to 9 bases. The CDR3 contains 16 residues. Germline V gene lookup returns CDR1 SGHNT and CDR2 YYREEE (reference sequence). DNA of the CDR3: TGTGCCAGCAGCTTGGGCGGGCTGACCTATAATTCACCCCTCCACTTT. Translating gives CASSLGGLTYNSPLHF.

The chain combines TRBV18 with TRBJ1-1; 8 nucleotides agree with TRBD1. With 5 bases clipped from V and 5 bases from J, the junction kept 7 bases outside the gene matches. Germline V gene data show CDR1 as KGHSH and CDR2 as LQKENI. The CDR3 length is 14 residues. In nucleotides, the CDR3 is TGTGCCAGCTCAAGACAGGGGTCAGATACTGAAGCTTTCTTT. The encoded protein is CASSRQGSDTEAFF.

The V call is TRBV18, the J call TRBJ2-7; 9 bases align to TRBD1. This CDR3 region has 16 residues. After removal of 3 bases from V and 5 bases from J, the junction contained 11 bases not matched to a gene. Germline CDR1 reads KGHSH; CDR2 reads LQKENI. The CDR3 spells CASSPPSGQGRNEQYF. As DNA, the CDR3 is TGTGCCAGCTCACCTCCCTCCGGACAGGGGAGAAACGAGCAGTACTTC.

The genes are TRBV28 and TRBJ1-4, with D possibly being TRBD1 (5 bases). The CDR3 covers 15 residues. V lost 3 bases to trimming and J lost 5 bases, with 13 bases between them. Germline lookup yields CDR1 MDHEN and CDR2 SYDVKM. The CDR3, as DNA: TGTGCCAGCAGTTTCCTTCGGGGGGGGAATGAAAAACTGTTTTTT. This translates into CASSFLRGGNEKLFF.

The chain has TRBV3-1 and TRBJ1-5; 8 positions match TRBD1. The germline V gene has CDR1 LGHDT and CDR2 YNNKEL (reference sequence). Germline trimming cut 3 bases from V and 11 bases from J; bases unmatched to any gene: 6. This CDR3 region has 13 residues. This CDR3 reads CASSQASGGAQHF. CDR3 DNA sequence: TGTGCCAGCAGCCAGGCATCAGGGGGCGCCCAGCATTTT.

This clonotype has at least ten counts. This sequence joins TRBV11-2 and TRBJ2-2, with D perhaps TRBD1 (6 bases). The ends were cut back, 4 bases at V and 4 bases at J, with 16 bases in the middle. The CDR3 has 16 amino acids. Germline lookup yields CDR1 SGHAT and CDR2 FQNNGV. The CDR3 DNA follows: TGTGCCAGCAGCTCCCCCAGGGGCTACGGCACCGGGGAGCTGTTTTTT. Translated, it gives CASSSPRGYGTGELFF.

This chain connects TRBV19 to TRBJ1-3, with 7 bases lining up with TRBD1. The CDR3 runs 14 residues. Germline V gives CDR1 LNHDA, CDR2 SQIVND (reference sequence). The V segment lost 7 bases and the J segment 2 bases; nucleotides outside the gene matches: 5. CDR3: CASTRTGAGNTIYF. The CDR3 nucleotides read TGTGCCAGTACCAGAACAGGGGCTGGAAACACCATATATTTT.

This clonotype was seen many times. The chain combines TRBV6-1 with TRBJ1-2; 9 positions match TRBD1. Trimming at V came to 5 bases and at J to 3 bases, leaving 10 bases not matched to a gene. Per germline, CDR1 MNHNS and CDR2 SASEGT. The CDR3 is 16 residues long. The CDR3 sequence: CASSHGTGYGDYGYTF. The CDR3 nucleotides read TGTGCCAGCAGTCACGGGACAGGGTACGGCGACTATGGCTACACCTTC.

The chain carries TRBV13 and TRBJ1-2; 7 bases are a match to TRBD1. Per germline, CDR1 PRHDT and CDR2 FYEKMQ (reference sequence). The CDR3 contains 17 residues. J lost 0 bases, V lost 4 bases, and 11 bases had no gene match. CDR3 bases: TGTGCCAGCAGCTGGTGGACAGGTATAACAGCTAACTATGGCTACACCTTC. Its translation is CASSWWTGITANYGYTF.